Listed here are 22 T cell receptor beta chains from one sample, sequenced in a study of T-cell reconstitution after alpha-beta-depleted transplantation in children. Researchers prepared the TCRbeta library using unique molecular identifiers, the study reports. TCRdb itself ran the PCR reads through MiXCR, one entry per CDR3 protein. The sample lists about 180,000 distinct CDR3 sequences; around 10% were seen once. The input for sequencing was PBMCs, taken before TCRalphabeta/CD19-depleted stem cell transplant. The receptors here all came from a boy younger than 10 with acute myeloid leukemia, due to receive a stem cell transplant.

With regard to this clonotype: Since a much larger clone is just one base distant, this may be a read error. This chain joins TRBV28 and TRBJ1-2; possibly TRBD1 for D (5 bases). CDR1 and CDR2 (germline): MDHEN, SYDVKM. CDR3 length: 15 residues. In DNA form, the CDR3 reads TGTGCCAGCAGTCCCGGCCAGGGCGGCCCTTATGGCGACACCTTC. Residues: CASSPGQGGPYGDTF.

This clonotype was observed at least ten times. J is TRBJ2-7 and V is TRBV5-1; unclear D gene. CDR1 and CDR2 from the germline V gene are SGHRS and YFSETQ. This CDR3 spans 15 amino acids. Trimming shortened V by 0 bases and J by 0 bases, and 10 bases separated the two germline ends. CDR3 DNA sequence: TGCGCCAGCAGCTTGGCCGTTACGGCCTCCTACGAGCAGTACTTC. This translates into CASSLAVTASYEQYF.

Here the CDR3 reads CATCGTANEKLFF. CDR3 DNA sequence: TGTGCCACCTGCGGGACGGCAAATGAAAAACTGTTTTTT. The chain is built from TRBV28 and TRBJ1-4; tentative D call: TRBD1 (5 bases). CDR1 is MDHEN and CDR2 is SYDVKM in the germline V gene. This CDR3 has 13 residues. The V gene lost 10 bases and the J gene lost 5 bases, with 14 bases spanning the gap.

This clonotype has ten or more counts. CDR3 protein: CASSFGLAGRRPQYF. As DNA, the CDR3 is TGTGCCAGCAGTTTTGGGCTAGCGGGCCGGAGGCCCCAGTACTTC. This chain links TRBV12-3 or TRBV12-4 with TRBJ2-5, with TRBD2 identical over 8 bases. V was clipped by 3 bases and J by 9 bases; unmatched bases: 12. The CDR3 totals 15 residues.

This clonotype was recorded at least ten times. J is TRBJ2-3 and V is TRBV7-3; 8 positions match TRBD2. Germline lookup yields CDR1 SGHTA and CDR2 FQGTGA. With V trimmed by 4 bases and J by 4 bases, 4 bases remained unmatched. The CDR3 length is 14 residues. The CDR3 loop reads CASSSRGGPDTQYF. CDR3 nucleotide sequence: TGTGCCAGCAGCTCCCGGGGGGGCCCAGATACGCAGTATTTT.

This clonotype was detected ten times or more. The chain is built from TRBV20-1 and TRBJ2-3, with TRBD2 matching 12 bases. With 3 bases clipped from V and 0 bases from J, the junction kept 7 bases outside the gene matches. Germline V gene data show CDR1 as DFQATT and CDR2 as SNEGSKA (reference sequence). CDR3 length equals 17 residues. CDR3 residues: CSASSASGGASTDTQYF. The DNA for the CDR3 is TGCAGTGCTAGTTCGGCTAGCGGGGGGGCTAGCACAGATACGCAGTATTTT.

This clonotype was recorded many times. The gene calls are TRBV29-1 and TRBJ2-2; 9 bases match TRBD2. With 4 bases clipped from V and 4 bases from J, the junction kept 4 bases outside the gene matches. Germline CDR1 reads SQVTM; CDR2 reads ANQGSEA. This CDR3 has 14 residues. CDR3: CSVGREGSTGELFF. Written as DNA, the CDR3 is TGCAGCGTTGGGCGGGAGGGATCCACCGGGGAGCTGTTTTTT.

CDR3 residues: CAWSVPGGHQREKLFF. CDR3 DNA sequence: TGTGCCTGGAGTGTACCGGGGGGCCACCAACGAGAAAAACTGTTTTTT. The V call is TRBV30, the J call TRBJ1-4; weak D call: TRBD1 (6 bases). With 0 bases removed from V and 8 bases from J, the gap between germline ends came to 19 bases. Germline V lookup: CDR1 GTSNPN, CDR2 SVGIG (reference sequence). This CDR3 contains 16 residues. The variable domain in full, with the rest retrieved from reference TRBV30 and TRBJ1-4, is SQTIHQWPATLVQPVGSPLSLECTVEGTSNPNLYWYRQAAGRGLQLLFYSVGIGQISSEVPQNLSASRPQDRQFILSSKKLLLSDSGFYLCAWSVPGGHQREKLFFGSGTQLSVL.

This clonotype showed up many times. The chain is built from TRBV11-2 and TRBJ2-6; TRBD1 matches at 10 bases. Germline CDR1 and CDR2: SGHAT and FQNNGV. The CDR3 runs to 16 residues. The J segment lost 4 bases and the V segment lost 7 bases, leaving 7 bases of the junction unmatched. The CDR3, as DNA: TGTGCCAGCACCCGAGGGACAGGGGCCGGGGCCAACGTCCTGACTTTC. Its protein product is CASTRGTGAGANVLTF. The full variable domain, with the rest looked up from reference TRBV11-2 and TRBJ2-6, is EAGVAQSPRYKIIEKRQSVAFWCNPISGHATLYWYQQILGQGPKLLIQFQNNGVVDDSQLPKDRFSAERLKGVDSTLKIQPAKLEDSAVYLCASTRGTGAGANVLTFGAGSRLTVL.

This clonotype has a count of ten or more. V is TRBV18 and J is TRBJ1-1; TRBD1 is a possible D gene (6 bases). CDR3 size: 16 residues. V lost 3 bases and J lost 5, with 19 bases in between. CDR1 KGHSH and CDR2 LQKENI come from the germline V gene. CDR3 bases: TGTGCCAGCTCACCTTCCACGCAGGGGTGGGTAACTGAAGCTTTCTTT. This codes for CASSPSTQGWVTEAFF.

This clonotype was recorded many times. This chain links TRBV5-1 with TRBJ2-2, with 9 bases that match TRBD2. From germline, CDR1 is SGHRS and CDR2 YFSETQ. This CDR3 spans 17 amino acids. The V gene end was trimmed by 3 bases and the J gene end by 0 bases; junction bases not matched to a gene: 6. The CDR3 DNA reads as TGCGCCAGCAGCTATGGACAGCGGGGGGCGAACACCGGGGAGCTGTTTTTT. This codes for CASSYGQRGANTGELFF.

In this sample, this clonotype turned up many times. The rearrangement joins TRBV4-1 to TRBJ1-5; D uncertain. The CDR3 consists of 14 residues. Looked up from germline, CDR1 is MGHRA and CDR2 is YSYEKL. The V gene lost 4 bases and the J gene lost 3 bases, with 10 bases spanning the gap. CDR3 region: CASSPGLNNQPQHF. The CDR3 region has the DNA TGCGCCAGCAGCCCTGGTTTGAACAATCAGCCCCAGCATTTT.

This clonotype was detected many times. This chain connects TRBV28 to TRBJ2-7; D might be TRBD2 (5 bases). V lost 4 bases to trimming and J lost 5 bases, with 9 bases between them. The length of the CDR3 is 12 residues. Germline V gene sequence: CDR1 MDHEN, CDR2 SYDVKM. DNA of the CDR3: TGTGCCAGCAGTTCCGAGAGGGACGAGCAGTACTTC. Translated: CASSSERDEQYF.

There are many counts of this clonotype. This chain links TRBV29-1 with TRBJ2-7, with 8 bases fitting TRBD2. CDR1 is SQVTM and CDR2 is ANQGSEA in the germline V gene. The junction had 5 bases not matched to a gene; V was cut back by 7 bases and J by 6 bases. The CDR3 extends over 11 amino acids. In DNA, the CDR3 is TGCAGCGGGACTAGCCCGGGCGAGCAGTACTTC. The encoded protein is CSGTSPGEQYF.

In its sample, this clonotype was seen many times. The chain joins TRBV20-1 to TRBJ1-5; D possibly corresponds to TRBD1 (5 bases). The CDR3 runs 12 residues. V was trimmed by 4 bases and J by 4 bases, leaving 8 bases between them. In germline, CDR1 is DFQATT, CDR2 SNEGSKA (reference sequence). CDR3: CSATDSNQPQHF. As DNA, the CDR3 is TGCAGTGCTACAGACAGTAATCAGCCCCAGCATTTT.

This clonotype has ten or more counts. CDR3 in DNA: TGTGCCAGCAGGGCAGGGGAAAGGGTCTATGGCTACACCTTC. It translates to CASRAGERVYGYTF. The chain has TRBV28 and TRBJ1-2; D may be TRBD1 (6 bases). This CDR3 spans 14 amino acids. Trimming stripped 6 bases from V and 4 bases from J, with 15 bases between. Germline V lookup: CDR1 MDHEN, CDR2 SYDVKM.

As concerns this clonotype: A much larger clone is a single base away; this may be a read error. The chain uses TRBV20-1 and TRBJ2-1, with D unresolved. CDR3 length: 13 residues. The germline V gene encodes CDR1 DFQATT and CDR2 SNEGSKA (reference sequence). Trimming took off 5 bases at V and 0 bases at J, with 8 bases between the two ends. The CDR3 bases are TGCAGTGCTTTAATTCGCTCCTACAATGAGCAGTTCTTC. Its protein product is CSALIRSYNEQFF.

This clonotype appeared a few times. The chain couples TRBV6-2 or TRBV6-3 to TRBJ2-1; 10 bases are shared with TRBD2. Germline lookup yields CDR1 MNHEY and CDR2 SVGEGT. This CDR3 region has 15 residues. Trimming took 10 bases from V and 9 from J; bases not matched to a gene: 15. Here the CDR3 DNA reads TGTGCCACCCGAGCGGGAGGGGGGGCAGGAGTTGAGCAGTTCTTC. This encodes CATRAGGGAGVEQFF.

This clonotype was seen at least ten times. The chain employs TRBV6-1 and TRBJ1-6, with D possibly being TRBD1 (6 bases). The CDR3 is 16 amino acids. The germline V gene encodes CDR1 MNHNS and CDR2 SASEGT. V was clipped by 2 bases and J by 2 bases, with 10 bases between them. CDR3: CASSEQGGTYNSPLHF. The CDR3 nucleotides are TGTGCCAGCAGTGAACAAGGGGGAACCTATAATTCACCCCTCCACTTT.

This clonotype was seen repeatedly, ten times or more. This chain connects TRBV6-6 to TRBJ2-2; D gene ambiguous. Germline CDR1 and CDR2: MNHNY and SVGAGI (reference sequence). The length of the CDR3 is 11 residues. V was clipped by 9 bases and J by 3 bases, with 5 bases between them. As DNA, the CDR3 is TGTGCCAGTAGGGACACCGGGGAGCTGTTTTTT. Protein sequence: CASRDTGELFF.

This clonotype has ten or more counts. The chain joins TRBV12-3 or TRBV12-4 to TRBJ2-5; 7 nucleotides match TRBD1. There are 13 residues in the CDR3. V was pared by 7 bases and J by 5 bases, with 7 bases of the junction left unmatched. As DNA, the CDR3 is TGTGCCAGCAAGAGACAGGGCAGGGAGACCCAGTACTTC. Encoded protein: CASKRQGRETQYF.

This clonotype was seen repeatedly, ten times or more. The chain joins TRBV15 to TRBJ2-3; 8 bases are shared with TRBD2. V lost 11 bases to trimming and J lost 4 bases; unmatched junction nucleotides: 11. Germline-derived CDR1 and CDR2 are LNHNV and YYDKDF (reference sequence). The CDR3 has 14 residues. CDR3 region: CAANRGGVSDTQYF. Here the CDR3 DNA reads TGTGCCGCCAACCGGGGGGGCGTCTCAGATACGCAGTATTTT.